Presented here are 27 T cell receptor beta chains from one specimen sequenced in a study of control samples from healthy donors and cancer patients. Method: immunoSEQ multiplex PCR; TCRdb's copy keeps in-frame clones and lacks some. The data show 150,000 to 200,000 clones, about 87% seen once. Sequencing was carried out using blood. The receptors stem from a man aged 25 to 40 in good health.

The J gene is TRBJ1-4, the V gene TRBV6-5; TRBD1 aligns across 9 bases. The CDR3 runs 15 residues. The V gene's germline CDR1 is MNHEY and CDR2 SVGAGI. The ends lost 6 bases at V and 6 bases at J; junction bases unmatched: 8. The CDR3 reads CASSRSGQGDEKLFF. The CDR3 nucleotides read TGTGCCAGCAGCCGATCGGGACAGGGTGATGAAAAACTGTTTTTT.

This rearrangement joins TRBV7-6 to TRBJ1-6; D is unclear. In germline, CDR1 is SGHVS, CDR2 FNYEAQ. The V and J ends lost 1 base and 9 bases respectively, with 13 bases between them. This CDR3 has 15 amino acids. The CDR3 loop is CASSLVAVRGSPLHF. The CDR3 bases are TGTGCCAGCAGCTTAGTAGCTGTCCGGGGTTCACCCCTCCACTTT.

CDR3 DNA: TGTGCCAGCAGCTTGGGAAAGGAGCCCCAGCATTTT. Its translation: CASSLGKEPQHF. The genes are TRBV5-6 and TRBJ1-5; D ambiguous. V lost 0 bases and J lost 8, with 6 bases in between. Germline V gives CDR1 SGHDT, CDR2 YYEEEE. The CDR3 sequence is 12 residues long.

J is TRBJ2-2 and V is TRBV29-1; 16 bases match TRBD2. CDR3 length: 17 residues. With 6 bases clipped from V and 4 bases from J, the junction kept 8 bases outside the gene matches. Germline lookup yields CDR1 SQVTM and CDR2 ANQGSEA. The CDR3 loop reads CSVEGLAGGPATGELFF. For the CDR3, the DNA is TGCAGCGTCGAGGGACTAGCGGGAGGGCCGGCCACCGGGGAGCTGTTTTTT.

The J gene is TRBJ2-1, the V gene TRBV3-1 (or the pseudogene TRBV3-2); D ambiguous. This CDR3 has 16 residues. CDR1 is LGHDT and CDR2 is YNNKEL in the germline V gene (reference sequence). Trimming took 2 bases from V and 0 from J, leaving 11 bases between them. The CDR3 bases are TGTGCCAGCAGCCAAAGATCGGGTTCCTCCTACAATGAGCAGTTCTTC. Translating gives CASSQRSGSSYNEQFF.

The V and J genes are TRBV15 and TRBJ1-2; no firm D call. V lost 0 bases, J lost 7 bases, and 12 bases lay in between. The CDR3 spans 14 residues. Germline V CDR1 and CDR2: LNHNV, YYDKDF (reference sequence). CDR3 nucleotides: TGTGCCACCAGCAGAGATATTACCTCCCCTGGCTACACCTTC. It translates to CATSRDITSPGYTF.

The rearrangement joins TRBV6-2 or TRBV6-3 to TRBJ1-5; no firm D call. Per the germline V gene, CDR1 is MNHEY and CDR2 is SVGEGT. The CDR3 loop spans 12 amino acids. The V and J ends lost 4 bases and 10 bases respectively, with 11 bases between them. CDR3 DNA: TGTGCCAGCAGTTCCCCCAATCTCCCCCAGCATTTT. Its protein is CASSSPNLPQHF.

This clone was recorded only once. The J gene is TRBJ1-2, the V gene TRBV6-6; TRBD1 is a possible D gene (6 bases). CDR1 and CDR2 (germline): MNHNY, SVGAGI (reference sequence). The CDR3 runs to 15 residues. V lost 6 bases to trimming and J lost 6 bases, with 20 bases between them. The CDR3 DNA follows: TGTGCCAGCAGCCTCACAGGGACCACGTGGGATGGCTACACCTTC. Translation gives CASSLTGTTWDGYTF.

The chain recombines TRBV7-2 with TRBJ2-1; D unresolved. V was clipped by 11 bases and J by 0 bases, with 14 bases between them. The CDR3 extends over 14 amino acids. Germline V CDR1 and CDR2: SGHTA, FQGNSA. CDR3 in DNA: TGTGCCTCCTCCCCACAGAGCTCCTACAATGAGCAGTTCTTC. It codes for CASSPQSSYNEQFF.

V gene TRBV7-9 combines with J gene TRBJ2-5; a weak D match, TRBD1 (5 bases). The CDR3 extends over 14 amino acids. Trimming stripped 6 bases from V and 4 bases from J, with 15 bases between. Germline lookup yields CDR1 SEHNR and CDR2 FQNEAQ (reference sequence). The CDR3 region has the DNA TGTGCCAGCAGTTCCCCCCCCAGGGTAGAGACCCAGTACTTC. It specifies CASSSPPRVETQYF.

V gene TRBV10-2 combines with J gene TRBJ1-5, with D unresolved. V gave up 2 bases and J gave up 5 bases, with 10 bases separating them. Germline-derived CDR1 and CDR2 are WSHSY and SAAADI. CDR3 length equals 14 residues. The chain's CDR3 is CASSERAGYQPQHF. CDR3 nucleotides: TGCGCCAGCAGTGAGCGCGCGGGGTATCAGCCCCAGCATTTT.

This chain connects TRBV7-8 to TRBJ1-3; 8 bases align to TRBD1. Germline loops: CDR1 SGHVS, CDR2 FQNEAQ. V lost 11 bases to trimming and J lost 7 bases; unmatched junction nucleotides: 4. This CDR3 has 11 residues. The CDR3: CAGRQGNTIYF. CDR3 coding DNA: TGTGCCGGGAGACAGGGGAACACCATATATTTT.

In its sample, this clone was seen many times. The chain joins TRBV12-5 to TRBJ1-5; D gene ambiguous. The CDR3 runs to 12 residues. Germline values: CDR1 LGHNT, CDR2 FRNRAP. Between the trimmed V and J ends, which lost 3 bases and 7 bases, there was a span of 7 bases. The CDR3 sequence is CASGFEGQPQHF. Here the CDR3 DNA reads TGTGCTAGTGGTTTCGAAGGACAGCCCCAGCATTTT.

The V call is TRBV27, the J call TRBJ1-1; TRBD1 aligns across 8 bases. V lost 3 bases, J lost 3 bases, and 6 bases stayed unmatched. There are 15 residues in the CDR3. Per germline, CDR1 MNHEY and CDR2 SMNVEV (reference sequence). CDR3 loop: CASSLRGQAHTEAFF. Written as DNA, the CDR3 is TGTGCCAGCAGTTTGCGGGGACAGGCCCACACTGAAGCTTTCTTT.

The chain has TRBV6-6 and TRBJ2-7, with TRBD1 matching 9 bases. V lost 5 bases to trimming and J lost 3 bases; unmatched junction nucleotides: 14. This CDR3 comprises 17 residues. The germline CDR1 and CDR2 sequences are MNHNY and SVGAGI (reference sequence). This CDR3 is CASSQSRTGEVIYEQYF. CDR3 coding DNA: TGTGCCAGCAGTCAATCTAGGACAGGGGAAGTCATCTACGAGCAGTACTTC.

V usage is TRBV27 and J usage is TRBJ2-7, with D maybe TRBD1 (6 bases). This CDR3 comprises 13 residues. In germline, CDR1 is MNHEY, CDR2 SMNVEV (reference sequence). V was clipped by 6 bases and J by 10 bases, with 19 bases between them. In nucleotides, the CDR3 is TGTGCCAGCAGCCAATATCACAGGGAAAACCAGTACTTC. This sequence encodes CASSQYHRENQYF.

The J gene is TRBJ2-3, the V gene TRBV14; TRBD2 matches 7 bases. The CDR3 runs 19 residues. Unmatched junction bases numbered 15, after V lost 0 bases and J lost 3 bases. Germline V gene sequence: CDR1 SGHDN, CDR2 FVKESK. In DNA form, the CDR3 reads TGTGCCAGCAGCCAAGATTGGCCTAGGGCGGGAGCTATGACAGATACGCAGTATTTT. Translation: CASSQDWPRAGAMTDTQYF.

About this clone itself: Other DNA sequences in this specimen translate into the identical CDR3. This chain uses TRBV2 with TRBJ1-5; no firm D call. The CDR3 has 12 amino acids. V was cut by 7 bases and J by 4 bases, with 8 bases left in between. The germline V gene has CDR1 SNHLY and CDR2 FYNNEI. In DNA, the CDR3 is TGTGCCAGCAAGGGAGGGAATCAGCCCCAGCATTTT. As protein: CASKGGNQPQHF.

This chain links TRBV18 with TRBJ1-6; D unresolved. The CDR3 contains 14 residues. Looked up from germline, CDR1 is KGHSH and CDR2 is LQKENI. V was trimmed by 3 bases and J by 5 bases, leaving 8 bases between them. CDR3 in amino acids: CASSPETDNSPLHF. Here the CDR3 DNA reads TGTGCCAGCTCACCGGAAACGGATAATTCACCCCTCCACTTT. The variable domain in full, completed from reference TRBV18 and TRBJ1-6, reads NAGVMQNPRHLVRRRGQEARLRCSPMKGHSHVYWYRQLPEEGLKFMVYLQKENIIDESGMPKERFSAEFPKEGPSILRIQQVVRGDSAAYFCASSPETDNSPLHFGNGTRLTVT.

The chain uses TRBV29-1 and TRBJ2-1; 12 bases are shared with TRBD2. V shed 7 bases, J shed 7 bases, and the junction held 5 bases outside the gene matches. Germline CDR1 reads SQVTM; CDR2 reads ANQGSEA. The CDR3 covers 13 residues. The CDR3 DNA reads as TGCAGCGGCCTAGCGGGAGGGCCTAATGAGCAGTTCTTC. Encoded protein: CSGLAGGPNEQFF.

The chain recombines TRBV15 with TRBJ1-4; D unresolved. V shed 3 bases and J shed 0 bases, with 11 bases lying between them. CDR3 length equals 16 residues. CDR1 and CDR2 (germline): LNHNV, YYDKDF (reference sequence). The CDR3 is CATSSAPRATNEKLFF. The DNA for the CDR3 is TGTGCCACCAGCAGTGCCCCCAGAGCAACTAATGAAAAACTGTTTTTT.

The CDR3 spells CASSVAEAGLAGDGGTQYF. CDR3 DNA sequence: TGTGCCAGCAGCGTAGCCGAGGCGGGTCTAGCGGGAGACGGGGGGACCCAGTACTTC. This chain links TRBV9 with TRBJ2-5; TRBD2 matches 10 bases. The germline V gene has CDR1 SGDLS and CDR2 YYNGEE. Trimming removed 0 bases from V and 7 bases from J; junction bases left unmatched: 18. This CDR3 spans 19 amino acids.

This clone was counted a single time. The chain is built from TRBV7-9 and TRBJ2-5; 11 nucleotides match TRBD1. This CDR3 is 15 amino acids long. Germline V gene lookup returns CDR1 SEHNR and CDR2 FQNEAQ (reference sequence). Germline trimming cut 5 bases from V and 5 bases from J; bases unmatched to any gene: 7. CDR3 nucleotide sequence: TGTGCCAGCAGCACCGGACAGGGGGCGTTTGAGACCCAGTACTTC. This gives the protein CASSTGQGAFETQYF.

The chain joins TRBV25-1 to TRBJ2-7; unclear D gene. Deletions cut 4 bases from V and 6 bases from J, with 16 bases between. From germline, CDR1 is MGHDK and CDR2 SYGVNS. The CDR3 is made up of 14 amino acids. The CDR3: CASSVEARTVEQYF. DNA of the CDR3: TGTGCCAGCAGTGTAGAGGCCCGGACGGTCGAGCAGTACTTC.

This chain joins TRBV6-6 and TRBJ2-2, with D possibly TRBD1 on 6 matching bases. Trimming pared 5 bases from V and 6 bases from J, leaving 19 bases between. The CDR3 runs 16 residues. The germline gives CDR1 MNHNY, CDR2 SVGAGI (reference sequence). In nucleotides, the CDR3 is TGTGCCAGCAGTGTCAGGGGCGAGAGTTCGCCCGGGGAGCTGTTTTTT. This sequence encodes CASSVRGESSPGELFF.

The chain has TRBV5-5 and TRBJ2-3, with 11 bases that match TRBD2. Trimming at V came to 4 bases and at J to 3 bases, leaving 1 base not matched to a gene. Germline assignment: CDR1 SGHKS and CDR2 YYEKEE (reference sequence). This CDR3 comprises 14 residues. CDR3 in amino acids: CASSRTSGTDTQYF. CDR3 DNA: TGTGCCAGCAGCCGGACTAGCGGGACAGATACGCAGTATTTT. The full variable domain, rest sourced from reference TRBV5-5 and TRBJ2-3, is DAGVTQSPTHLIKTRGQQVTLRCSPISGHKSVSWYQQVLGQGPQFIFQYYEKEERGRGNFPDRFSARQFPNYSSELNVNALLLGDSALYLCASSRTSGTDTQYFGPGTRLTVL.

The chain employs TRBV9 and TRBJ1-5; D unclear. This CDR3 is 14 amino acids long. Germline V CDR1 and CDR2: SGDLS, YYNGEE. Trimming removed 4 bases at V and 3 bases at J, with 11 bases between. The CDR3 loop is CASSQGSSNQPQHF. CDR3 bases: TGTGCCAGCAGCCAAGGCAGTTCCAATCAGCCCCAGCATTTT.